A selection of T cell receptor beta chains follows, all from one sample in a study of metastatic and nonmetastatic thyroid tumors. MiXCR re-clonotyped the PCR reads for TCRdb. The sample has approximately 44,000 clones; roughly 24% are singletons. Input material: tumor tissue. These receptors all come from a female donor with papillary thyroid cancer or a benign thyroid nodule (not recorded which). Some clones in this sample may be carry-over from other donors' samples. The conserved cysteine and the conserved F or W are not part of the CDR3 here. A D gene is named only where the DNA matches it firmly.

-	TRBV18	TRBJ2-7	ASSPVHEQY
-	TRBV9	TRBJ1-3	ASSVTHSGGAGRNTIY
-	TRBV11-3	TRBJ1-5	ASSLVLYQPQH
TRBD2	TRBV29-1	TRBJ2-1	STGVPSQRGGHSHNEQF
-	TRBV3-1	TRBJ2-5	ASSQDQETQY
TRBD1	TRBV5-1	TRBJ1-6	ASRPGQGGFLH
TRBD1	TRBV6-1	TRBJ2-7	ASRPIDRGIDEQY
-	TRBV6-2/TRBV6-3	TRBJ2-1	ASSYSARYGEF
TRBD1	TRBV4-3	TRBJ2-1	ASSQNPGTGGNEQF
-	TRBV2	TRBJ2-1	ASKKAPYSYNEQF
TRBD1	TRBV27	TRBJ1-1	ASSLFDRGVAF
-	TRBV14	TRBJ2-7	ASSQDRYYEQY
-	TRBV24-1	TRBJ1-2	ATSDSRTDSNGYT
-	TRBV15	TRBJ1-1	ATSREVAGTEAF
-	TRBV20-1	TRBJ2-3	SATVTVGHTQY
TRBD1	TRBV4-2	TRBJ2-7	ASSQDGQAYEQY
-	TRBV27	TRBJ2-3	ASSTRERSTDTQY
TRBD1	TRBV10-3	TRBJ1-2	AIQRGQVVYGYT
TRBD2	TRBV24-1	TRBJ2-1	ATSDLLTSGRTEQF
-	TRBV24-1	TRBJ1-2	ATSDLKGRQNYGYT
TRBD2	TRBV10-1	TRBJ2-3	ASSKDPGLRERTDTQY
TRBD2	TRBV12-3/TRBV12-4	TRBJ2-3	ASILLAGGPVTQY
TRBD2	TRBV5-1	TRBJ2-1	ASSLGSGANEQF
-	TRBV19	TRBJ1-2	ASSIPGWGPNYGYT
TRBD1	TRBV7-2	TRBJ1-5	ASSDTGVRNQPQH
TRBD1	TRBV6-1	TRBJ2-7	ASRNHGQGNSYEQY
-	TRBV5-1	TRBJ2-1	ASSLEGEPYNEQF
TRBD2	TRBV7-8	TRBJ2-1	ASSLTYPSGGPYNEQF
TRBD2	TRBV19	TRBJ2-3	ASSRLAGMSDTQY
-	TRBV4-1	TRBJ2-1	ASSQDRQTQF
-	TRBV7-2	TRBJ1-2	ASSPQQGNYGYT
-	TRBV4-2	TRBJ2-5	ASSQDPHSEGGETQY
-	TRBV6-1	TRBJ2-5	ASSLRTITYQETQY
-	TRBV20-1	TRBJ2-3	GAPVGRALAYTQY
-	TRBV24-1	TRBJ2-5	ATSDPIADTQY
-	TRBV12-3/TRBV12-4	TRBJ1-6	ASSDSYNSPLH
-	TRBV7-8	TRBJ2-1	ASSLVHEQF
TRBD1	TRBV5-1	TRBJ2-7	ASSLMGQTYEQY
TRBD1	TRBV27	TRBJ1-2	ASSLRTGGGRNYGYT
TRBD1	TRBV5-1	TRBJ1-1	ASSLLPGQINTEAF
-	TRBV2	TRBJ2-5	ARAGQETQY
-	TRBV6-2/TRBV6-3	TRBJ2-5	ASSFLGDTLGETQY
-	TRBV6-6	TRBJ1-2	ATKLAGAGVKGGYT
TRBD2	TRBV20-1	TRBJ2-7	SARDRGGGSYEQY
-	TRBV6-1	TRBJ1-4	ASLTPAGEKLF
TRBD2	TRBV3-1	TRBJ2-7	ASSRTSGSYEQY
TRBD2	TRBV20-1	TRBJ2-7	SADGTSGSTYEQY
-	TRBV30	TRBJ1-1	AWSYQRHTEAF